This T cell receptor beta chain was recovered during a study of T cell responses to AZD1222 COVID-19 vaccine. Combined were second doses at about 4 or about 12 weeks. This clone was seen a few times. Antigen: not known. The study, taken as a whole, reports: Breadth and depth of Spike-specific TCRs rose after two AZD1222 doses. Reports indicate that nearly half of spike-specific TCRs are directed at unmutated variant regions. Across the whole spike, CD4 TCRs peaked at regions 160-218 and 743-854.

Clones were read by immunoSEQ multiplex PCR, and TCRdb kept only the in-frame ones, dropping some. In the table there are some 190,000 clones, roughly nine tenths of which are singletons. In germline, CDR1 is SGHRS, CDR2 YFSETQ. The CDR3 has 15 amino acids. With 1 base removed from V and 0 bases from J, the gap between germline ends came to 11 bases. The starting material was peripheral blood, obtained 28 days after the second AZD1222 dose. This receptor was obtained from an adult who received the AZD1222 COVID-19 vaccine. The rearrangement uses TRBV5-1 and TRBJ2-7, with D possibly TRBD2 on 6 matching bases. The CDR3 region is CASSLSGVSSYEQYF. The CDR3 DNA follows: TGCGCCAGCAGCTTGTCGGGAGTATCCTCCTACGAGCAGTACTTC.